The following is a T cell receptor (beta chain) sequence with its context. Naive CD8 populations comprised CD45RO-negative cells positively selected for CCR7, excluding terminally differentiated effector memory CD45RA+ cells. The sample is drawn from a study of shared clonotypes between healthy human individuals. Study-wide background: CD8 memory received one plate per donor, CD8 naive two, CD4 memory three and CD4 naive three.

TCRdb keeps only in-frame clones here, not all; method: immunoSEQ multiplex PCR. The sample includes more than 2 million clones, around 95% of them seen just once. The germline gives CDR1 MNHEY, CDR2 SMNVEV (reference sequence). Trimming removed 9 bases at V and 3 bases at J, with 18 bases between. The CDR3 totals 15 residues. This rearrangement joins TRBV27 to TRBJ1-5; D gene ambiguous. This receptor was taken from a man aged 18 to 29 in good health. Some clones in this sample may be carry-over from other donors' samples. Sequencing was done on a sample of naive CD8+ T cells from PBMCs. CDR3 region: CAREVCEGPNQPQHF. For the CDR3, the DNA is TGTGCCAGGGAAGTATGTGAGGGCCCCAATCAGCCCCAGCATTTT.